The source of this T cell receptor beta chain is a study of blood T cell repertoires in COVID-19. Unmatched junction bases numbered 9, after V lost 1 base and J lost 4 bases. Germline V gene lookup returns CDR1 MNHNY and CDR2 SVGAGI (reference sequence). The CDR3 is 16 residues long. TCRdb keeps only in-frame clones here, not all; method: immunoSEQ multiplex PCR. The data show 140,000 to 150,000 clones, just under 80% seen once. This clonotype was obtained from a woman aged 60 to 75 with acute or convalescent COVID-19. The chain links TRBV6-6 to TRBJ2-5; 7 bases line up with TRBD2. The sequenced sample consisted of peripheral blood. The CDR3 sequence: CASSYWPERGRETQYF. As DNA, the CDR3 is TGTGCCAGCAGTTACTGGCCGGAGCGGGGCCGAGAGACCCAGTACTTC.